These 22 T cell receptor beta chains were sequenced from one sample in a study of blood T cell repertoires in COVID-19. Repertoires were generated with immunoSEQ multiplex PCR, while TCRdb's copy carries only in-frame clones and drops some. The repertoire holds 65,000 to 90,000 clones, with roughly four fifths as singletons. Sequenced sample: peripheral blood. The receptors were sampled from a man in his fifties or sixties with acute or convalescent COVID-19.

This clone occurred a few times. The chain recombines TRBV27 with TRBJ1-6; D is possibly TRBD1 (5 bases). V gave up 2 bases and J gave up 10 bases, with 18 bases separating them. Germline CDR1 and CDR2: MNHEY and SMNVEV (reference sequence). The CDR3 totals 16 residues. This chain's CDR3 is CASSLGGARRGSPLHF. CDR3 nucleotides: TGTGCCAGCAGTTTAGGAGGGGCGCGAAGAGGGTCACCCCTCCACTTT.

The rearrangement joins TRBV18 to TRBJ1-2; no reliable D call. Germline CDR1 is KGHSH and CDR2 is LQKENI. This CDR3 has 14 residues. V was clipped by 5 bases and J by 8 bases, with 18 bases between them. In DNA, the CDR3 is TGTGCCAGCTCATCCCCTACTAGGGTTGGAGGCTACACCTTC. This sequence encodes CASSSPTRVGGYTF.

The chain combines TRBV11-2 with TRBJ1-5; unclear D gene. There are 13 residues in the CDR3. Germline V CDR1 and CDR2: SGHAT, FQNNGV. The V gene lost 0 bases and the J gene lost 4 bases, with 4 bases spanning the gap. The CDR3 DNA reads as TGTGCCAGCAGCTTAGAAGAGAATCAGCCCCAGCATTTT. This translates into CASSLEENQPQHF.

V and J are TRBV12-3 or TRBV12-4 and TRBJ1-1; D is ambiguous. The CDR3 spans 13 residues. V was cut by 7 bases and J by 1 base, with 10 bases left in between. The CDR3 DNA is TGTGCCAGCATCGCGCGGGGGAACACTGAAGCTTTCTTT. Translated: CASIARGNTEAFF.

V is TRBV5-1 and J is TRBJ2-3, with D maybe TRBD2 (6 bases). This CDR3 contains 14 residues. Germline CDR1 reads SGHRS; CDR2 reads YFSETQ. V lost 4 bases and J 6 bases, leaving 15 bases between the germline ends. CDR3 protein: CASSKAGGSDTQYF. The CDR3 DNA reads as TGCGCCAGCAGCAAAGCGGGTGGTTCGGATACGCAGTATTTT. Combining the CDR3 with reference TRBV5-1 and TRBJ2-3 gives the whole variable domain KAGVTQTPRYLIKTRGQQVTLSCSPISGHRSVSWYQQTPGQGLQFLFEYFSETQRNKGNFPGRFSGRQFSNSRSEMNVSTLELGDSALYLCASSKAGGSDTQYFGPGTRLTVL.

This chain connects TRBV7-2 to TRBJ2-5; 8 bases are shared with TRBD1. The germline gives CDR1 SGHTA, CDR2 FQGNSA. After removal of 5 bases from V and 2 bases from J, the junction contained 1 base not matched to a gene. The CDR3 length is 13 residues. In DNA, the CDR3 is TGTGCCAGCAGCCGACAGGGGCAAGAGACCCAGTACTTC. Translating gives CASSRQGQETQYF.

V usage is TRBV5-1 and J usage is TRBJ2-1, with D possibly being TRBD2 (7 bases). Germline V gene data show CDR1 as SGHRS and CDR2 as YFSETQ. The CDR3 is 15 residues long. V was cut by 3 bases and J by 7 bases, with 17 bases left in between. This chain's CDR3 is CASSWRGPTENEQFF. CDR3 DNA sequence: TGCGCCAGCAGCTGGCGGGGGCCCACCGAAAATGAGCAGTTCTTC.

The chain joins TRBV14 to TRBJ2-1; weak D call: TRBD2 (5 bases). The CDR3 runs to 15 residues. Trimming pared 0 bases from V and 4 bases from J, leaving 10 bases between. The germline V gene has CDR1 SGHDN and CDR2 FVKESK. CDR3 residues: CASSQDEGEYNEQFF. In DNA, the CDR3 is TGTGCCAGCAGCCAAGATGAGGGAGAGTACAATGAGCAGTTCTTC.

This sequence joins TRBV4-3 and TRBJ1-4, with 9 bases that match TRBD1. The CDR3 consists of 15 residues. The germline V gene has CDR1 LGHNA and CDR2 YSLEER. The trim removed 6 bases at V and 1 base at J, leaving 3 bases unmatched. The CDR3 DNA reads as TGCGCCAGCAGTATGACAGGGGGAACTAATGAAAAACTGTTTTTT. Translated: CASSMTGGTNEKLFF.

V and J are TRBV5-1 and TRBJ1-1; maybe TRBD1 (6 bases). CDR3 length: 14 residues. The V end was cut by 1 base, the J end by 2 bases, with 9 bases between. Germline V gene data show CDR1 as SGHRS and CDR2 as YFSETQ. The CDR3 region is CASSLTRGNTEAFF. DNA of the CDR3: TGCGCCAGCAGCTTGACCAGGGGAAACACTGAAGCTTTCTTT.

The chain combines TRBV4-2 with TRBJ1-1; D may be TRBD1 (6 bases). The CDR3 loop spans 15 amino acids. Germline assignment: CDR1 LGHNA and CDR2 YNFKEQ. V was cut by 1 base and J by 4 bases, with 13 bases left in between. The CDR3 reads CASSQVQGQATEAFF. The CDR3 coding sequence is TGTGCCAGCAGCCAAGTCCAGGGGCAAGCCACTGAAGCTTTCTTT.

CDR3 amino acids: CASSWLGVGSEAFF. As DNA, the CDR3 is TGTGCCAGTAGTTGGTTAGGGGTCGGGTCTGAAGCTTTCTTT. The chain recombines TRBV19 with TRBJ1-1; weak D call: TRBD1 (5 bases). CDR1 LNHDA and CDR2 SQIVND come from the germline V gene (reference sequence). V gave up 5 bases and J gave up 6 bases, with 16 bases separating them. The CDR3 covers 14 residues.

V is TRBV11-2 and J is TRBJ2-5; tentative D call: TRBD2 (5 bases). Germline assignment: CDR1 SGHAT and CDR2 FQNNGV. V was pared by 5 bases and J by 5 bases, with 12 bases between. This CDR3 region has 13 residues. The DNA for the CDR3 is TGTGCCAGCAGCCCGGGAACCCGGGAGACCCAGTACTTC. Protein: CASSPGTRETQYF. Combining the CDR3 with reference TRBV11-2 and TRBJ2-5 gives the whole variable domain EAGVAQSPRYKIIEKRQSVAFWCNPISGHATLYWYQQILGQGPKLLIQFQNNGVVDDSQLPKDRFSAERLKGVDSTLKIQPAKLEDSAVYLCASSPGTRETQYFGPGTRLLVL.

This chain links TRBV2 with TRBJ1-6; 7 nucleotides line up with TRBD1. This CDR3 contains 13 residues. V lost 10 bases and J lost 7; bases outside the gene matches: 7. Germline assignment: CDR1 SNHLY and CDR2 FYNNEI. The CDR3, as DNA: TGTGCCACGACCACCAGGGGGAATTCACCCCTCCACTTT. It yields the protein CATTTRGNSPLHF.

CDR3 residues: CASSVGLQETQYF. In DNA form, the CDR3 reads TGTGCCAGCAGCGTGGGACTACAGGAGACCCAGTACTTC. This chain uses TRBV9 with TRBJ2-5, with 7 bases lining up with TRBD2. Germline V lookup: CDR1 SGDLS, CDR2 YYNGEE. There are 13 residues in the CDR3. Losses at the gene ends were 2 bases for V and 5 bases for J; bases not matched to a gene: 3. The complete variable domain, with remaining parts taken from reference TRBV9 and TRBJ2-5, reads DSGVTQTPKHLITATGQRVTLRCSPRSGDLSVYWYQQSLDQGLQFLIQYYNGEERAKGNILERFSAQQFPDLHSELNLSSLELGDSALYFCASSVGLQETQYFGPGTRLLVL.

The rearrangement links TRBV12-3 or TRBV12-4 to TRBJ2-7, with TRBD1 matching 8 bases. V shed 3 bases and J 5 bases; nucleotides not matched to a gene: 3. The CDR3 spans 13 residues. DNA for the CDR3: TGTGCCAGCAGTTTGAACAGGGGGGACGAGCAGTACTTC. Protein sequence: CASSLNRGDEQYF.

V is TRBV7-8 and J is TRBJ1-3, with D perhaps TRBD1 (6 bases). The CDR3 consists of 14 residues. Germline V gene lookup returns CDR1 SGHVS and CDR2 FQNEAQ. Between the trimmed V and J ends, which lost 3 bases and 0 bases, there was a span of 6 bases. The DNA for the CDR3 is TGTGCCAGCAGCTTGGGGGCCTCTGGAAACACCATATATTTT. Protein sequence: CASSLGASGNTIYF.

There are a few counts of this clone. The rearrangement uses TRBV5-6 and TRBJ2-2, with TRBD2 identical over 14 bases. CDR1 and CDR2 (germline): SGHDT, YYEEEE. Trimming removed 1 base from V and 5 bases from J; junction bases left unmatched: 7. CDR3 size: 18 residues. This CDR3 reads CASSLRMGLAGATGELFF. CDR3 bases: TGTGCCAGCAGCTTGAGGATGGGACTAGCGGGAGCTACCGGGGAGCTGTTTTTT.

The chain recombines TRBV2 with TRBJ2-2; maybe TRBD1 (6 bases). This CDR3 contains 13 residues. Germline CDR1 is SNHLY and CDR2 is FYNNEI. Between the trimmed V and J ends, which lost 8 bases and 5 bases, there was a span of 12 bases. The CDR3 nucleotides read TGTGCCAGCGAAGGGGGTAGGACCGGGGAGCTGTTTTTT. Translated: CASEGGRTGELFF. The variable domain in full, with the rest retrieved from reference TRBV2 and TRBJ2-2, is EPEVTQTPSHQVTQMGQEVILRCVPISNHLYFYWYRQILGQKVEFLVSFYNNEISEKSEIFDDQFSVERPDGSNFTLKIRSTKLEDSAMYFCASEGGRTGELFFGEGSRLTVL.

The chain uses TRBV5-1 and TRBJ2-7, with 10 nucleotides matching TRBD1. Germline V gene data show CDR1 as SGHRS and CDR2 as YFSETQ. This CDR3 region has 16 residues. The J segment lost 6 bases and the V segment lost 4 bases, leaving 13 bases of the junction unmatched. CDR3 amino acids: CASSRSAGQGSSEQYF. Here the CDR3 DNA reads TGCGCCAGCAGCAGGTCCGCGGGACAGGGGTCTAGCGAGCAGTACTTC.

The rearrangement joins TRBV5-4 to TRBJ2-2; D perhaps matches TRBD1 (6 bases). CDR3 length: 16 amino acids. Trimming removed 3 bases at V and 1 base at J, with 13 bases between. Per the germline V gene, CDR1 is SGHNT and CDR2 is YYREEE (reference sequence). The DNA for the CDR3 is TGTGCCAGCAGCTGGGGACACAGGGTGAACACCGGGGAGCTGTTTTTT. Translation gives CASSWGHRVNTGELFF.

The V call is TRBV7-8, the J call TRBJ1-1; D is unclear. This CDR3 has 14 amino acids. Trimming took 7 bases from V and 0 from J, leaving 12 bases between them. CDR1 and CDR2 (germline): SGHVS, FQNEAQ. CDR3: CASILTEMNTEAFF. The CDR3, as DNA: TGTGCCAGCATCTTGACTGAAATGAACACTGAAGCTTTCTTT.